The clone carrying this T cell receptor beta chain was seen only a few times. The antigen remains unidentified. This specimen comes from a study of siplizumab effects on memory and regulatory T cells. CDR1 and CDR2 from the germline V gene are SQVTM and ANQGSEA. V lost 3 bases and J 2 bases, leaving 10 bases between the germline ends. This CDR3 spans 13 amino acids. Study-wide results and caveats: Whether the proliferating Tregs (from siplizumab cultures) were suppressive was not confirmed.

Measured with immunoSEQ multiplex PCR; TCRdb has only the in-frame clones, and not every one. The repertoire holds around 83,000 clones, with 85% to 90% as singletons. Sample: CD4+ T cells sorted from blood. The clonotype was recovered from a human donor in good health. V usage is TRBV29-1 and J usage is TRBJ1-2; D is unresolved. CDR3 nucleotide sequence: TGCAGCGTTGAGTACGGGGAGAACTATGGCTACACCTTC. Protein sequence: CSVEYGENYGYTF.